Each of the 8 T cell receptor beta chains below was sequenced from the same sample in a study of metastatic and nonmetastatic thyroid tumors. Patients were all untreated before their thyroid surgery. TCRdb reprocessed the PCR reads using MiXCR. The sample shows around 50,000 clones, 30% of them seen only once. Sequencing was done on a sample of blood. These receptors came from a female donor with papillary thyroid cancer or a benign thyroid nodule (not recorded which). Some clones in this sample may be carry-over from other donors' samples.

This clone was counted ten times or more. V and J are TRBV6-2 or TRBV6-3 and TRBJ1-5, with D unresolved. CDR1 and CDR2 (germline): MNHEY, SVGEGT. Trimming removed 2 bases at V and 2 bases at J, with 10 bases between. There are 15 residues in the CDR3. This CDR3 is CASSYLAAGNQPQHF. The CDR3 nucleotides are TGTGCCAGCAGTTACCTGGCAGCGGGCAATCAGCCCCAGCATTTT.

This chain connects TRBV30 to TRBJ2-1, with D possibly matching TRBD2 (6 bases). V was trimmed by 4 bases and J by 6 bases, leaving 22 bases between them. The length of the CDR3 is 16 residues. The germline V gene encodes CDR1 GTSNPN and CDR2 SVGIG (reference sequence). The CDR3: CAWTGWSGVGINEQFF. The CDR3 DNA reads as TGTGCCTGGACAGGGTGGTCGGGAGTGGGGATCAATGAGCAGTTCTTC.

This clone occurred a few times. V usage is TRBV28 and J usage is TRBJ1-2; 9 bases align to TRBD1. Trimming at V came to 6 bases and at J to 6 bases, leaving 8 bases not matched to a gene. The CDR3 length is 14 residues. CDR1 is MDHEN and CDR2 is SYDVKM in the germline V gene. CDR3 sequence: CASSQGQGVNGYTF. In nucleotides, the CDR3 is TGTGCCAGCAGCCAGGGACAGGGTGTTAATGGCTACACCTTC.

This rearrangement joins TRBV28 to TRBJ2-4, with a tentative D call TRBD2 (7 bases). Germline values: CDR1 MDHEN, CDR2 SYDVKM. V lost 5 bases and J lost 2, with 13 bases in between. The CDR3 loop spans 15 amino acids. The CDR3 coding sequence is TGTGCCAGCAGTCAGGGAGGGGGGTCCAAAAACATTCAGTACTTC. Its translation: CASSQGGGSKNIQYF.

This clone was counted a few times. The chain links TRBV10-3 to TRBJ1-1; the D gene is possibly TRBD1 (5 bases). Trimming left V 2 bases short and J 3 bases short, with 10 bases between. CDR3 length: 14 residues. CDR1 ENHRY and CDR2 SYGVKD come from the germline V gene. CDR3 sequence: CAISEGQLDTEAFF. The CDR3 DNA sequence: TGTGCCATCAGTGAGGGACAACTAGACACTGAAGCTTTCTTT.

This clone has a handful of counts. CDR3 in amino acids: CASTTGGAYNEQFF. The CDR3 DNA sequence: TGTGCCAGCACCACGGGCGGCGCCTACAATGAGCAGTTCTTC. The gene calls are TRBV27 and TRBJ2-1; D gene ambiguous. Germline V gives CDR1 MNHEY, CDR2 SMNVEV (reference sequence). Trimming removed 7 bases at V and 2 bases at J, with 12 bases between. The CDR3 runs to 14 residues.

V and J are TRBV4-2 and TRBJ2-3; 13 bases agree with TRBD2. CDR3 length: 18 residues. Trimming removed 0 bases from V and 2 bases from J; junction bases left unmatched: 5. CDR1 LGHNA and CDR2 YNFKEQ come from the germline V gene. The DNA for the CDR3 is TGTGCCAGCAGCCAAGAAAGGACTAGCGGGGGATCCACAGATACGCAGTATTTT. Protein product: CASSQERTSGGSTDTQYF.

In this sample, this clone is medium-sized (0.01 to 0.1%). The genes are TRBV12-3 or TRBV12-4 and TRBJ2-7; D might be TRBD2 (6 bases). The CDR3 is 15 residues long. The V gene lost 3 bases and the J gene lost 3 bases, with 15 bases spanning the gap. CDR3 in DNA: TGTGCCAGCAGTTTTGACGGGGACTCCTACTACGAGCAGTACTTC. It is translated as CASSFDGDSYYEQYF.